This T cell receptor (beta chain) derives from a study of T cell repertoires in cytomegalovirus infection. Study outcomes and limitations: Clonotype analysis showed dominance of the ex vivo response by HLA-C-restricted CMV-specific TCR beta clonotypes.

Turning to this clonotype: No antigen is known for it.

TCRdb called the reads again in MiXCR, with one record for every CDR3 protein. This sample has some 590,000 distinct CDR3 sequences, with 40% found just once. The TCR originated in a human donor in good health (CMV status not recorded). Some clones in this sample may be carry-over from other donors' samples. Sequences were derived from cultured PBMCs, sampled from culture after CMV antigen stimulation.

This chain's CDR3 is CASSFVAGGSTDTQYF. Written as DNA, the CDR3 is TGTGCCAGCAGCTTCGTAGCGGGAGGGAGCACAGATACGCAGTATTTT. The chain joins TRBV7-9 to TRBJ2-3; 11 bases are a match to TRBD2. Per the germline V gene, CDR1 is SEHNR and CDR2 is FQNEAQ (reference sequence). V trimming: 3 bases; J trimming: 0 bases; junction bases outside the gene matches: 2. CDR3 size: 16 residues.